A single sample gave rise to the 15 T cell receptor beta chains below, sequenced in a study of blood T cell repertoires in COVID-19. Here immunoSEQ multiplex PCR was the method, and the copy in TCRdb shows in-frame clones only, minus some. This table holds 250,000 or so clones, about 91% found once. Material for sequencing was PBMCs or T cells enriched from blood (not recorded which). These receptors were collected from a middle-aged woman with acute COVID-19.

The chain uses TRBV11-2 and TRBJ2-3; D is unclear. Germline V gene data show CDR1 as SGHAT and CDR2 as FQNNGV. The V and J ends lost 5 bases and 2 bases respectively, with 20 bases between them. The CDR3 runs to 17 residues. Written as DNA, the CDR3 is TGTGCCAGCAGCGATCTAGGCGTACTTAAAACCACAGATACGCAGTATTTT. This sequence encodes CASSDLGVLKTTDTQYF.

The chain is built from TRBV24-1 and TRBJ2-3, with 7 bases that match TRBD1. Germline values: CDR1 KGHDR, CDR2 SFDVKD. The V gene end was trimmed by 7 bases and the J gene end by 2 bases; junction bases not matched to a gene: 5. This CDR3 is built from 14 residues. CDR3 sequence: CATRADRYTDTQYF. CDR3 in DNA: TGTGCCACCAGGGCGGACAGGTACACAGATACGCAGTATTTT.

The rearrangement links TRBV19 to TRBJ1-4; the D gene is possibly TRBD1 (6 bases). This CDR3 spans 16 amino acids. The germline CDR1 and CDR2 sequences are LNHDA and SQIVND (reference sequence). V was cut by 5 bases and J by 4 bases, with 17 bases left in between. The CDR3 DNA reads as TGTGCCAGTAGTTCCCCTCGAAGGGGGAATAATGAAAAACTGTTTTTT. Translation gives CASSSPRRGNNEKLFF.

The rearrangement uses TRBV5-1 and TRBJ2-1, with TRBD2 identical over 11 bases. The CDR3 contains 14 residues. Unmatched junction bases numbered 2, after V lost 4 bases and J lost 5 bases. Germline V gives CDR1 SGHRS, CDR2 YFSETQ. The CDR3 coding sequence is TGCGCCAGCAGCCGACTAGCGGGGAACAATGAGCAGTTCTTC. As protein: CASSRLAGNNEQFF.

As DNA, the CDR3 is TGTGCCACCAGCCCAGGCAACTCTGGAAACACCATATATTTT. Protein sequence: CATSPGNSGNTIYF. The V gene is TRBV15, the J gene TRBJ1-3; no clear D. The CDR3 sequence is 14 residues long. V gave up 5 bases and J gave up 0 bases, with 8 bases separating them. Per germline, CDR1 LNHNV and CDR2 YYDKDF (reference sequence).

This rearrangement joins TRBV10-3 to TRBJ2-3; 8 bases map to TRBD1. The CDR3 consists of 15 residues. Germline V gene lookup returns CDR1 ENHRY and CDR2 SYGVKD. V was pared by 6 bases and J by 1 base, with 6 bases of the junction left unmatched. DNA for the CDR3: TGTGCCATCAGACAGGGGGTGGGGGGCACAGATACGCAGTATTTT. Protein product: CAIRQGVGGTDTQYF.

The chain uses TRBV9 and TRBJ1-3; TRBD1 might be the D (5 bases). The germline V gene encodes CDR1 SGDLS and CDR2 YYNGEE. V dropped 5 bases and J dropped 2 bases, with 20 bases sitting between them. This CDR3 has 17 amino acids. The CDR3: CASSLTGTHGTGNTIYF. The DNA for the CDR3 is TGTGCCAGCAGTTTAACCGGGACTCATGGGACTGGAAACACCATATATTTT.

The chain combines TRBV10-1 with TRBJ1-5; 8 nucleotides line up with TRBD1. Germline CDR1 and CDR2: WNHNN and SYGVQD (reference sequence). The CDR3 contains 18 residues. The junction had 12 bases not matched to a gene; V was cut back by 5 bases and J by 0 bases. The CDR3 loop reads CASSRRPGQEYSNQPQHF. The CDR3 region has the DNA TGCGCCAGCAGTCGCCGGCCGGGACAGGAGTATAGCAATCAGCCCCAGCATTTT.

The chain employs TRBV2 and TRBJ2-2; TRBD2 matches 12 bases. Germline-derived CDR1 and CDR2 are SNHLY and FYNNEI. The CDR3 runs 17 residues. Trimming at V came to 5 bases and at J to 4 bases, leaving 8 bases not matched to a gene. CDR3 residues: CASSHPGLAGSTGELFF. The DNA for the CDR3 is TGTGCCAGCAGTCACCCGGGACTAGCGGGTTCCACCGGGGAGCTGTTTTTT.

This chain links TRBV18 with TRBJ1-1, with D perhaps matching TRBD1 (5 bases). The CDR3 contains 14 residues. CDR1 is KGHSH and CDR2 is LQKENI in the germline V gene. V was trimmed by 2 bases and J by 1 base, leaving 8 bases between them. The CDR3 loop reads CASSPGGGNTEAFF. CDR3 DNA: TGTGCCAGCTCACCAGGGGGGGGGAACACTGAAGCTTTCTTT.

The chain recombines TRBV27 with TRBJ1-5; TRBD1 matches at 9 bases. V gave up 6 bases and J gave up 6 bases; unmatched junction bases: 6. Germline CDR1 is MNHEY and CDR2 is SMNVEV (reference sequence). The CDR3 sequence is 14 residues long. CDR3 bases: TGTGCCAGCAGGGACAGGGGCCCGGGTCAGCCCCAGCATTTT. Protein product: CASRDRGPGQPQHF.

This sequence joins TRBV7-9 and TRBJ1-2, with D tentatively TRBD1 (6 bases). The CDR3 loop spans 14 amino acids. The V end lost 5 bases, the J end lost 4 bases, and 14 bases lay between the germline ends. Per germline, CDR1 SEHNR and CDR2 FQNEAQ (reference sequence). CDR3 sequence (DNA): TGTGCCAGCAGCAAGATGGACAGTGTCTATGGCTACACCTTC. Translated, it gives CASSKMDSVYGYTF.

The chain couples TRBV6-5 to TRBJ1-2, with 9 bases that match TRBD1. This CDR3 has 13 amino acids. With V trimmed by 4 bases and J by 10 bases, 7 bases remained unmatched. Germline lookup yields CDR1 MNHEY and CDR2 SVGAGI. The CDR3: CASSSPRTGDYTF. The CDR3 DNA reads as TGTGCCAGCAGTTCCCCCCGGACAGGGGACTACACCTTC.

The chain links TRBV25-1 to TRBJ1-5; D perhaps matches TRBD1 (5 bases). Germline CDR1 MGHDK, CDR2 SYGVNS. The CDR3 length is 14 residues. V was shortened by 2 bases and J by 0 bases, with 5 bases between the two germline ends. CDR3 sequence: CASSERGSNQPQHF. The CDR3 bases are TGTGCCAGCAGTGAAAGGGGTAGCAATCAGCCCCAGCATTTT.

This chain connects TRBV6-5 to TRBJ1-1; TRBD1 aligns across 7 bases. The germline gives CDR1 MNHEY, CDR2 SVGAGI. The V gene end was trimmed by 7 bases and the J gene end by 8 bases; junction bases not matched to a gene: 13. The CDR3 has 14 residues. CDR3 protein: CASKSGTGALEAFF. In DNA form, the CDR3 reads TGTGCCAGCAAATCTGGCACAGGGGCCCTAGAAGCTTTCTTT.